This TCR beta chain derives from a study of response to subunit inactivated influenza vaccine. The CDR3 totals 18 residues. The germline V gene encodes CDR1 MDHEN and CDR2 SYDVKM. The J segment lost 0 bases and the V segment lost 5 bases, leaving 10 bases of the junction unmatched. MiXCR was run by TCRdb on the RT-PCR reads, yielding one entry per CDR3 protein. The data contain about 780,000 distinct CDR3 sequences, approximately 17% of them singletons. The sample in question was PBMCs from blood, obtained around 5 days after vaccination. V is TRBV28 and J is TRBJ2-1, with 10 bases fitting TRBD2. This clonotype was obtained from a man between 45 and 60 years old who received an inactivated influenza vaccine. This chain's CDR3 is CASSPGLANLPSYNEQFF. In DNA, the CDR3 is TGTGCCAGCAGTCCGGGACTAGCGAATCTCCCCTCCTACAATGAGCAGTTCTTC.